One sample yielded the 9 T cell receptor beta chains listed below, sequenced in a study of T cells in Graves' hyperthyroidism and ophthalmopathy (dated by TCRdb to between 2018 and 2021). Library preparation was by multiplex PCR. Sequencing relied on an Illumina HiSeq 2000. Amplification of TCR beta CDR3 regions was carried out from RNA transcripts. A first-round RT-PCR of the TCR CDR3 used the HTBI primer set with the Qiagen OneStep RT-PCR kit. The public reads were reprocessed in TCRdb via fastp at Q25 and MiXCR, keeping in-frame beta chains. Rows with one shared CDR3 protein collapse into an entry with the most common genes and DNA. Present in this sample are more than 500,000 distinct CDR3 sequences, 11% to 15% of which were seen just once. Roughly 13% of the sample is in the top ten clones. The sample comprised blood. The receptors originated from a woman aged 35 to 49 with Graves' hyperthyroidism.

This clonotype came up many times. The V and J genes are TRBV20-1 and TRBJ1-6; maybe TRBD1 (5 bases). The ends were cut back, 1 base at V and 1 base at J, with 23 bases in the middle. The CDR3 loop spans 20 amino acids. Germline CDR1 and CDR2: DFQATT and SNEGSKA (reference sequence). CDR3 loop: CSARGSPGRSAGSYNSPLHF. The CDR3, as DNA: TGCAGTGCTAGAGGCTCTCCAGGGCGCAGTGCAGGATCCTATAATTCACCCCTCCACTTT.

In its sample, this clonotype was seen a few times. CDR3: CASSTGTGPTRYGYTF. Here the CDR3 DNA reads TGTGCCAGCAGTACCGGGACAGGGCCAACGAGATATGGCTACACCTTC. The V and J genes are TRBV12-3 or TRBV12-4 and TRBJ1-2, with TRBD1 matching 9 bases. This CDR3 has 16 amino acids. The J segment lost 5 bases and the V segment lost 5 bases, leaving 12 bases of the junction unmatched.

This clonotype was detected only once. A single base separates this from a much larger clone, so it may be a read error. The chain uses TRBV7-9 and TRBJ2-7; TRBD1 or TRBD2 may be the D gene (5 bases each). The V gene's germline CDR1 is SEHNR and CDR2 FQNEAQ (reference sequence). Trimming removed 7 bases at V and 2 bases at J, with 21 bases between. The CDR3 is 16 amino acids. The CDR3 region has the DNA TGTGCCAGCACTCGACTTCCGGGGCCAGCGGCCTACGAGCAGTACTTC. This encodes CASTRLPGPAAYEQYF.

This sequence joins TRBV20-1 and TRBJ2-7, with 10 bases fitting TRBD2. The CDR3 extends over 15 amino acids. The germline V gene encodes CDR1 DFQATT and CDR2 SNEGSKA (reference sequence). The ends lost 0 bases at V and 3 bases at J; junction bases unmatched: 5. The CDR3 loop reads CSARDFLAGDYEQYF. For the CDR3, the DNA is TGCAGTGCTAGAGATTTTCTAGCGGGGGACTACGAGCAGTACTTC.

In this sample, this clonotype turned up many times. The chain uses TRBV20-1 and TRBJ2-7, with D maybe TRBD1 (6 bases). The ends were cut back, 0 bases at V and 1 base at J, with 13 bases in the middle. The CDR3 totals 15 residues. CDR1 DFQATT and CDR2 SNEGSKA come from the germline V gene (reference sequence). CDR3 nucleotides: TGCAGTGCTAGAGACCAAACACAGGGATCCTACGAGCAGTACTTC. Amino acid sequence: CSARDQTQGSYEQYF.

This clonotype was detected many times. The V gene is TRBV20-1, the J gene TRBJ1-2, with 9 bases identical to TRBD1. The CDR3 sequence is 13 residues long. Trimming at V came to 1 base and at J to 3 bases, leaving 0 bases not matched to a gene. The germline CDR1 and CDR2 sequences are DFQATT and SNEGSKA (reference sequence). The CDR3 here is CSARGQGDYGYTF. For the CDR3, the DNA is TGCAGTGCTAGAGGACAGGGGGACTATGGCTACACCTTC.

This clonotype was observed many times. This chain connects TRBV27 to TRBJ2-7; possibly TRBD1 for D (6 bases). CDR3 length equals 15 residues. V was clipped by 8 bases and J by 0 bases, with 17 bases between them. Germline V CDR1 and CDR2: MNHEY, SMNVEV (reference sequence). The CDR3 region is CASPKQDRSSYEQYF. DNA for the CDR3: TGTGCCAGCCCAAAGCAGGACAGAAGCTCCTACGAGCAGTACTTC.

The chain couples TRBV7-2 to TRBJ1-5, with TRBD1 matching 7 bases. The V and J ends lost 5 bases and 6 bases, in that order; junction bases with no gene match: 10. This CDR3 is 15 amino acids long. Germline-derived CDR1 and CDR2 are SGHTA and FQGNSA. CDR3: CASSPGRGLGQPQHF. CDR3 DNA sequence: TGTGCCAGCAGCCCAGGGAGGGGGCTTGGTCAGCCCCAGCATTTT.

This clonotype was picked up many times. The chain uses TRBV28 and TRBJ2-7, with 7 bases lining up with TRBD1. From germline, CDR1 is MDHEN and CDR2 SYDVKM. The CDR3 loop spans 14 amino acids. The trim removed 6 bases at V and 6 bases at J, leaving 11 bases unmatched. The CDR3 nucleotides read TGTGCCAGCAGACAAACAGGGGCCCCCAGCGAGCAGTACTTC. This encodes CASRQTGAPSEQYF.